The clone carrying this T cell receptor beta chain was observed at least ten times. There were TCR beta CDR3 regions amplified from RNA transcripts. HTBI primers were the set used in a first-round RT-PCR of the TCR CDR3. TCRdb itself ran the multiplex PCR reads through MiXCR, one entry per CDR3 protein. Among around 300,000 distinct CDR3 sequences listed, roughly 13% were seen once. The CDR3 has 17 amino acids. Germline V gene lookup returns CDR1 MDHEN and CDR2 SYDVKM. The V end lost 2 bases, the J end lost 4 bases, and 18 bases lay between the germline ends. This entry belongs to a study of T cells in Graves' hyperthyroidism and ophthalmopathy.

This receptor was taken from a woman in her thirties with Graves' hyperthyroidism. Sequenced: blood. The J gene is TRBJ2-1, the V gene TRBV28; D remains unclear. As DNA, the CDR3 is TGTGCCAGCAGTTTAGTCTCCCGTGCTCGGACGTACAATGAGCAGTTCTTC. Protein product: CASSLVSRARTYNEQFF. The full variable domain, in which reference TRBV28 and TRBJ2-1 provide the parts outside the CDR3, is DVKVTQSSRYLVKRTGEKVFLECVQDMDHENMFWYRQDPGLGLRLIYFSYDVKMKEKGDIPEGYSVSREKKERFSLILESASTNQTSMYLCASSLVSRARTYNEQFFGPGTRLTVL.